Only a few counts were recorded for the clone carrying this T cell receptor beta chain. This entry comes from a study of molecular identifiers for immune sequencing clone quantification. Study-wide background: RNA from around 20,000 or 100,000 naive CD8 cells was split five ways in replicates, with four sequenced.

The CDR3 contains 14 residues. The V end lost 2 bases, the J end lost 7 bases, and 12 bases lay between the germline ends. Germline-derived CDR1 and CDR2 are LGHDT and YNNKEL (reference sequence). TCRdb processed the PCR reads anew with MiXCR; each CDR3 protein has one entry. This table holds just under 650,000 distinct CDR3 sequences, 15% to 20% found once. Input material: naive CD8+ T cells from blood, with Jurkat cell RNA spiked in. Subset indicated: FACS-sorted CD8+CD4-CCR7+CD45RA+ naive T cells. The V call is TRBV3-1, the J call TRBJ2-1; no firm D call. The TCR originated in a human donor in good health. Some libraries in this study had Jurkat cell RNA spiked in. The CDR3 DNA is TGTGCCAGCAGCCAAACCTCTCCACAGAATGAGCAGTTCTTC. Translating gives CASSQTSPQNEQFF.